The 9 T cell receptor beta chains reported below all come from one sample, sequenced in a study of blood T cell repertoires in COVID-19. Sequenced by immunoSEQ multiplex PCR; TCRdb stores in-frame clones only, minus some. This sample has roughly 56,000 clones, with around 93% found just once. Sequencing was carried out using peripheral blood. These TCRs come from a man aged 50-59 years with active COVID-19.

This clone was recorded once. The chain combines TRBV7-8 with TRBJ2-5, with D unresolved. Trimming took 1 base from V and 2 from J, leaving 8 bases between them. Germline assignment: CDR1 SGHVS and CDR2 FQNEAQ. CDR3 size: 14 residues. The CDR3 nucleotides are TGTGCCAGCAGCTTAGTGCGCGCACAAGAGACCCAGTACTTC. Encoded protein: CASSLVRAQETQYF.

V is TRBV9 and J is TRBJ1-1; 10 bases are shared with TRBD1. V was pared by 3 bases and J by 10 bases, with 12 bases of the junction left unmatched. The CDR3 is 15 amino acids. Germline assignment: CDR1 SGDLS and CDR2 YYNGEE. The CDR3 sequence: CASSARSGQGSAAFF. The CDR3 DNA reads TGTGCCAGCAGCGCCCGATCGGGACAGGGGTCGGCAGCTTTCTTT.

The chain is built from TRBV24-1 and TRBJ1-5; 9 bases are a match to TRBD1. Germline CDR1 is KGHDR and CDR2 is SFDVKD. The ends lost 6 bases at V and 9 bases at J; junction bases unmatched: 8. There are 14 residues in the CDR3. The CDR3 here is CATSQGGQGRPQHF. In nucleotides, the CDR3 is TGTGCCACCAGTCAAGGAGGACAGGGGCGGCCCCAGCATTTT.

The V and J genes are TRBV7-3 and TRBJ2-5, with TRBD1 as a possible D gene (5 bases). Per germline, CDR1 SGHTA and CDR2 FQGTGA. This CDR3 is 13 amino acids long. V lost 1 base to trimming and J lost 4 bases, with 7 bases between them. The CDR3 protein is CASSLKGPETQYF. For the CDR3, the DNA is TGTGCCAGCAGCTTAAAGGGGCCAGAGACCCAGTACTTC.

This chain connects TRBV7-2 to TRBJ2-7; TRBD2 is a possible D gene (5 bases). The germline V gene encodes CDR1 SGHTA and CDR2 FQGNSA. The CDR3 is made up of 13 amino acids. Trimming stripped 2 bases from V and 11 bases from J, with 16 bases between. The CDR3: CASSLSRAAKKYF. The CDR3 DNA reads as TGTGCCAGCAGCTTATCCCGAGCGGCCAAGAAGTACTTC.

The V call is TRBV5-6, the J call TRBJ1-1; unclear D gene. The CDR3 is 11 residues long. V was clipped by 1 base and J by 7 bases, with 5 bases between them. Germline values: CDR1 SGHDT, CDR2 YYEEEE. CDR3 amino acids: CASSLHGEAFF. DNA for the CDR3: TGTGCCAGCAGCTTGCACGGTGAAGCTTTCTTT.

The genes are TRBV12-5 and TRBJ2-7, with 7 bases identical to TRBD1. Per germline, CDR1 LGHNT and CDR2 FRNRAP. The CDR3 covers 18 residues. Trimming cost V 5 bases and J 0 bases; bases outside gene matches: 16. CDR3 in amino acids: CASGRPTGLRGNSYEQYF. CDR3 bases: TGTGCTAGTGGTCGGCCGACAGGGTTGAGGGGGAACTCCTACGAGCAGTACTTC.

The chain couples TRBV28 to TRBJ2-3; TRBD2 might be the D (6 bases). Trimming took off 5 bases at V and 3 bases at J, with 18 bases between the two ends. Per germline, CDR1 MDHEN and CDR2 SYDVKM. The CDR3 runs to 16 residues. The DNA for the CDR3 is TGTGCCAGCAGTACACCTAAACTAGCCGTAACAGATACGCAGTATTTT. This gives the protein CASSTPKLAVTDTQYF.

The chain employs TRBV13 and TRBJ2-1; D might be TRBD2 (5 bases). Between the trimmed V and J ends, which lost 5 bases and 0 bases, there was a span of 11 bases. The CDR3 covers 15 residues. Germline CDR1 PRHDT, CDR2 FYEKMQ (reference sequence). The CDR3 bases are TGTGCCAGCAGCCTCGCGGGCGACTCCTACAATGAGCAGTTCTTC. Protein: CASSLAGDSYNEQFF.